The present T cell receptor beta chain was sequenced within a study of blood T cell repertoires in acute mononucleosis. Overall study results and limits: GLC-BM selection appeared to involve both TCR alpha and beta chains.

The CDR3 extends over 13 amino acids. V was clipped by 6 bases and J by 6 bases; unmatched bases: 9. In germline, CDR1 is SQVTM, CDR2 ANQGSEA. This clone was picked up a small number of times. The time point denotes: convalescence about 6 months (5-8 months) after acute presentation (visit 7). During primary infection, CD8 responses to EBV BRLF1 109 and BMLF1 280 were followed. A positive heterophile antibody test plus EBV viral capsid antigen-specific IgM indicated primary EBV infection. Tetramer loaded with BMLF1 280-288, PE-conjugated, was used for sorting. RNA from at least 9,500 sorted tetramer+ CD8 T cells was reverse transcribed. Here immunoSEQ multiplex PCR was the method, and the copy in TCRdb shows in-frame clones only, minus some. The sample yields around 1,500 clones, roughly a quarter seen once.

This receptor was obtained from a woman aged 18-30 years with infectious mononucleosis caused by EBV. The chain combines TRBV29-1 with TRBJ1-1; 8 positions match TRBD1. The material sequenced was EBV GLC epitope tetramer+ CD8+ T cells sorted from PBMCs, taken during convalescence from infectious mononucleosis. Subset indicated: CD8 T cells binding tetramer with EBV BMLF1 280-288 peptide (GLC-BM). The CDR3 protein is CSVGGQAISEAFF. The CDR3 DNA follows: TGCAGCGTGGGGGGACAGGCGATCTCTGAAGCTTTCTTT.